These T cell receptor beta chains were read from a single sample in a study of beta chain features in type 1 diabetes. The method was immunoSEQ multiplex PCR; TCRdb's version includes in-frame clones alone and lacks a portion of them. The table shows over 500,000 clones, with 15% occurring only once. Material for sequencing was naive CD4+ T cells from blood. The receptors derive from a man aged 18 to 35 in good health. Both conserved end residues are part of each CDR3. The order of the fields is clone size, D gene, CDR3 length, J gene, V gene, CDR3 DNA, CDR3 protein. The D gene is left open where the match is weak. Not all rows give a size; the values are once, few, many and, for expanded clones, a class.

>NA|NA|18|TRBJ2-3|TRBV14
TGTGCCAGCAGCCAAGATCGAAGGGGGTGGTACAGCACAGATACGCAGTATTTT
CASSQDRRGWYSTDTQYF
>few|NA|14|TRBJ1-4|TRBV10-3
TGTGCCACCACGGGGGTAGCGCCCTTCGAAAAACTGTTTTTT
CATTGVAPFEKLFF
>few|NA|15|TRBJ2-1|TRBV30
TGTGCCTGGAGTTCTTTCCGGGTAGCGGATATTAAGCAGTTCTTC
CAWSSFRVADIKQFF
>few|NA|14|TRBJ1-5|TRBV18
TGTGCCAGCTCACCAACCGGTTATAATCAGCCCCAGCATTTT
CASSPTGYNQPQHF
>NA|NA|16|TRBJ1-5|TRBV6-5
TGTGCCAGCAGTTACAAATGGCAGGCTAGCAATCAGCCCCAGCATTTT
CASSYKWQASNQPQHF
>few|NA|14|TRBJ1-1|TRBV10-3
TGTGCCATCACCACCGGCGGTCGTTTCACTGAAGCTTTCTTT
CAITTGGRFTEAFF
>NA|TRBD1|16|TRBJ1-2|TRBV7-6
TGTGCCAGCAGCTTGGCCGGACAGGGGTCGAACTATGGCTACACCTTC
CASSLAGQGSNYGYTF
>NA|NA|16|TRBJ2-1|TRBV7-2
TGTGCCAGCAGCCCCTCGAGGATTGCGGCCAACAATGAGCAGTTCTTC
CASSPSRIAANNEQFF
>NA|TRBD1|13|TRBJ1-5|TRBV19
TGTGCCAGTAGTATCCTTCAGGGACAGGCCCTCCGGTTT
CASSILQGQALRF
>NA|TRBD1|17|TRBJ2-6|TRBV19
TGTGCCAGCCACAGAGACAGGGTGGGCTCTGGGGCCAACGTCCTGACTTTC
CASHRDRVGSGANVLTF
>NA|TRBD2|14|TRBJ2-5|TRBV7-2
TGTGCCAGCAGCCCCAGCGGGGGGCCAGAGACCCAGTACTTC
CASSPSGGPETQYF
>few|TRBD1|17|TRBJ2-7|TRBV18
TGTGCCAGCTCACCTCCCCGAGGACAGGGTAGAGGCTACGAGCAGTACTTC
CASSPPRGQGRGYEQYF
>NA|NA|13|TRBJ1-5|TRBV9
TGTGCCAGCAGCGCCAATAGCAATCAGCCCCAGCATTTT
CASSANSNQPQHF
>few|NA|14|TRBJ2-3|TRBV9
TGTGCCAGCAGCGTAGCCCCGAGCACAGATACGCAGTATTTT
CASSVAPSTDTQYF
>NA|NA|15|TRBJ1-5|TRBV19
TGTGCCAGTAGTCCAATCGCAGGCGCCTATCAGCCCCAGCATTTT
CASSPIAGAYQPQHF
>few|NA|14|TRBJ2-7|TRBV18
TGTGCCAGCTCACCAACCCCGACAGTTGGAGAGCAGTACTTC
CASSPTPTVGEQYF
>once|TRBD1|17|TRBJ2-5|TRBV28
TGTGCCAGCCGCTGGCGGCAGGGGGCGTCATACCAAGAGACCCAGTACTTC
CASRWRQGASYQETQYF
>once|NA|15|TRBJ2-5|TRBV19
TGTGCCAGTAGTATTCAGGGGGGCAACCAAGAGACCCAGTACTTC
CASSIQGGNQETQYF
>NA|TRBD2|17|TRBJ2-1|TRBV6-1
TGTGCCAGCAGTGCGATAGCGGGACCTAGCTCCTACAATGAGCAGTTCTTC
CASSAIAGPSSYNEQFF
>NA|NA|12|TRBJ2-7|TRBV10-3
TGTGCCAGCAGCCTGACTAGATACGAGCAGTACTTC
CASSLTRYEQYF
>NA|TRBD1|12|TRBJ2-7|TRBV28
TGTGCCAGCGCGGGACAGGTTAAAGAGCAGTACTTC
CASAGQVKEQYF
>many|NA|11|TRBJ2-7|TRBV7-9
TGTGCCAGCAGCTCGCCCCCCGAGGGGTACTTC
CASSSPPEGYF
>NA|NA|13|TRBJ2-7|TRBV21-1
TGTGCCAGCACCTTGGCAGCGGGCTACGAGCAGTACTTC
CASTLAAGYEQYF
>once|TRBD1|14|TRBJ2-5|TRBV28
TGTGCCAGCACTTCGACAGGGCTCTGGGAGACCCAGTACTTC
CASTSTGLWETQYF
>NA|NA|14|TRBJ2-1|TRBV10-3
TGTGCCATCAGTAACATCGGCGGCTACAATGAGCAGTTCTTC
CAISNIGGYNEQFF
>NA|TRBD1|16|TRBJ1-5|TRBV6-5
TGTGCCAGCAGTTCGGGACAGCACTATAGCAATCAGCCCCAGCATTTT
CASSSGQHYSNQPQHF
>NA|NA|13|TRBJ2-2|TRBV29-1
TGCAGCGGGTCTAGCCCCGGTCGGGGGGAGCTGTTTTTT
CSGSSPGRGELFF
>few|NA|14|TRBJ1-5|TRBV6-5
TGTGCCAGCAGTTACGGGGGCCGTGATCAGCCCCAGCATTTT
CASSYGGRDQPQHF
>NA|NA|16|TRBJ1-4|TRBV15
TGTGCCACCAGCAGAGATACCAGGGCATATAATGAAAAACTGTTTTTT
CATSRDTRAYNEKLFF
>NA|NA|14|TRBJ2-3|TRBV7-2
TGTGCCAGCAGCTTAGCACTCTCCGGAGATACGCAGTATTTT
CASSLALSGDTQYF
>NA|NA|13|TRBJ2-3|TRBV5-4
TGTGCCAGCAGCTTGATTAGCACAGATACGCAGTATTTT
CASSLISTDTQYF
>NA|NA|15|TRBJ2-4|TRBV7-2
TGTGCCAGCGCCCCGACTACCCTTGGCAAAAACATTCAGTACTTC
CASAPTTLGKNIQYF
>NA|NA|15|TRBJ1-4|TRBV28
TGTGCCAGCAGTCCCTCAGGGTCGGCTAATGAAAAACTGTTTTTT
CASSPSGSANEKLFF
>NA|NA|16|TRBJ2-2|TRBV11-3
TGTGCCAGCAGCTTTAGTGGCAGGAGGTACACCGGGGAGCTGTTTTTT
CASSFSGRRYTGELFF
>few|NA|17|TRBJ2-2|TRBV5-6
TGTGCCAGCAGCCCACTGGGGGCTAGCGGGAACACCGGGGAGCTGTTTTTT
CASSPLGASGNTGELFF
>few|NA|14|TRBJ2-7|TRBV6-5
TGTGCCAGCAGTTACGGCAGGGATGGCTACGAGCAGTACTTC
CASSYGRDGYEQYF
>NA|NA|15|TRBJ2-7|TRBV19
TGTGCCAGTACCCCTTCGTCAGGGAAGGGCTACGAGCAGTACTTC
CASTPSSGKGYEQYF
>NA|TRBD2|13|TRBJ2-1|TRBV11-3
TGTGCCAGCAGCCTAGATCGGGGGGGTGAGCAGTTCTTC
CASSLDRGGEQFF
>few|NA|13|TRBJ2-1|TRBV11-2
TGTGCCAGCAGCTTACTAGGGGAACGGGAGCAGTTCTTC
CASSLLGEREQFF
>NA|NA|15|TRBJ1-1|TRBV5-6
TGTGCCAGCAGCTTGATCGGACAGCGACAAGGCGGAGCTTTCTTT
CASSLIGQRQGGAFF
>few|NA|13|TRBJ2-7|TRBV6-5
TGTGCCAGCAGTTATAGGGAAACCTACGAGCAGTACTTC
CASSYRETYEQYF
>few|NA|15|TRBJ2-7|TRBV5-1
TGCGCCAGCAGCTGGGGGACACGGTTTTCCTACGAGCAGTACTTC
CASSWGTRFSYEQYF
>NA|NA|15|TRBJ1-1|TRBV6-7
TGTGCCAGCAGTTACTCACCCCGGGGGGGGACTGAAGCTTTCTTT
CASSYSPRGGTEAFF
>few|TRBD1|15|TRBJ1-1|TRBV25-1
TGTGCCAGCAGTGATCAGGGGGCCCTGAACACTGAAGCTTTCTTT
CASSDQGALNTEAFF
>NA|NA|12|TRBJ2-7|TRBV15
TGTACCACCCGAACAGGGAGGAACGAGCAGTACTTC
CTTRTGRNEQYF
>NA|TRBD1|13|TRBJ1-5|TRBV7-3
TGTGCCAGCAGCCCCACACAGGGGCAGCCCCAGCATTTT
CASSPTQGQPQHF
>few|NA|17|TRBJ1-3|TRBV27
TGTGCCAGCATGCTAACCGGGCCGCAAAGAGCGGGAAACACCATATATTTT
CASMLTGPQRAGNTIYF
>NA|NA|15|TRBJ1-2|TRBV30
TGTGCCTGGAGGGCGAGGGGCATCCTAAAAAATGGCTACACCTTC
CAWRARGILKNGYTF
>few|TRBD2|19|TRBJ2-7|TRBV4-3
TGCGCCAGCAGCCAAGATCATCGCGGGTCTAGCGGGAAGGATTACGAGCAGTACTTC
CASSQDHRGSSGKDYEQYF
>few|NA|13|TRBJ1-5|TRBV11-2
TGTGCCAGCAGCTTAGATACCCCTCAGCCCCAGCATTTT
CASSLDTPQPQHF